Sequencing of this TCR beta chain was carried out in a study of cytomegalovirus exposure and HLA in healthy donors. Study context: Prior work identified 120 million or so unique TCR beta sequences in some 180 million T cells.

In regard to this clone: The target antigen is unknown.

V shed 0 bases, J shed 6 bases, and the junction held 12 bases outside the gene matches. CDR3 length equals 18 residues. Germline-derived CDR1 and CDR2 are SGHRS and YFSETQ. Broader study findings: It was reported in a later analysis that an Asian-associated ancestry cluster showed fewer N-insertions than the approximately 670-donor mean. It was shown in a later analysis that HLA-associated TCR beta chains were more clonally expanded than other, equally common chains. The study listed 150 to 200 cytomegalovirus-associated TCR beta chains.

Researchers ran the PCR with 60 Vbeta and 13 Jbeta primers. Libraries were prepared by immunoSEQ multiplex PCR; TCRdb keeps only in-frame clonotypes and omits some of them. Its table records some 140,000 clones. The sample taken for sequencing was PBMCs. The TCR was taken from a woman aged 55-70 years in good health and CMV-seronegative. V gene TRBV5-1 combines with J gene TRBJ2-2; 9 positions match TRBD1. This CDR3 reads CASSLARSDRGIPGELFF. Written as DNA, the CDR3 is TGCGCCAGCAGCTTGGCCCGCTCGGACAGGGGAATACCCGGGGAGCTGTTTTTT.